This T cell receptor (beta chain) was observed in a study of control samples from healthy donors and cancer patients. This table comes from immunoSEQ multiplex PCR, and its TCRdb copy is limited to in-frame clones, with some not included. The sample lists roughly 120,000 clones, approximately 90% seen once, with about an eighth in the top ten. With 0 bases clipped from V and 9 bases from J, the junction kept 9 bases outside the gene matches. The CDR3 has 16 amino acids. In germline, CDR1 is MNHNS, CDR2 SASEGT. Sequenced sample: blood. V usage is TRBV6-1 and J usage is TRBJ2-1, with TRBD1 matching over 9 bases. This clonotype was sampled from a man aged 30-40 years in good health. The CDR3 DNA follows: TGTGCCAGCAGTGAAGCAGACGGGACAGGGCCTGGTGAGCAGTTCTTC. This gives the protein CASSEADGTGPGEQFF.